These 11 T cell receptor beta chains originate from one sample sequenced in a study of HIV-infected patients and healthy controls. cDNA was made from 500 ng RNA using alpha and beta constant primers. Each of the alpha and beta chains got its own library through chain-specific third strand synthesis with indices. TCRdb processed the 5' RACE reads anew with MiXCR; each CDR3 protein has one entry. Among about 6,500 distinct CDR3 sequences listed, roughly 8.1% were seen once. Antiretroviral therapy had run roughly three months, about 14 weeks, before follow-up blood collection. All unsorted peripheral T cells were captured because whole blood was used without fractionation. Material: blood, obtained during antiretroviral therapy. Source of these receptors: an adult with HIV infection.

The CDR3 loop is CASSLLPGREAGELFF. In nucleotides, the CDR3 is TGCGCCAGCAGCTTGTTGCCTGGCAGGGAAGCCGGGGAGCTGTTTTTT. The rearrangement joins TRBV5-1 to TRBJ2-2, with a possible D match to TRBD1 (5 bases). This CDR3 is built from 16 residues. In germline, CDR1 is SGHRS, CDR2 YFSETQ. The ends were cut back, 1 base at V and 6 bases at J, with 16 bases in the middle.

This clonotype was recorded at least ten times. CDR3 sequence: CASSLSPGSGSRQFF. DNA for the CDR3: TGTGCCAGCAGTTTATCCCCCGGGTCGGGGAGTAGGCAGTTCTTC. This chain joins TRBV27 and TRBJ2-1; D is possibly TRBD2 (5 bases). The CDR3 is made up of 15 amino acids. V was shortened by 0 bases and J by 12 bases, with 18 bases between the two germline ends. The V gene's germline CDR1 is MNHEY and CDR2 SMNVEV (reference sequence).

Relative to its sample, this clonotype is medium-sized (0.01 to 0.1%). The rearrangement joins TRBV5-1 to TRBJ2-5; TRBD2 agrees at 12 bases. Germline trimming cut 4 bases from V and 7 bases from J; bases unmatched to any gene: 11. Germline V lookup: CDR1 SGHRS, CDR2 YFSETQ. CDR3 length equals 16 residues. CDR3 nucleotide sequence: TGCGCCAGCAGCCCCGGGACTAGCGGGCATCCCGGGACCCAGTACTTC. Translated, it gives CASSPGTSGHPGTQYF.

The chain combines TRBV20-1 with TRBJ2-7; D gene ambiguous. Germline assignment: CDR1 DFQATT and CDR2 SNEGSKA (reference sequence). Trimming removed 0 bases at V and 3 bases at J, with 6 bases between. The CDR3 loop spans 12 amino acids. CDR3: CSARDPLYEQYF. Here the CDR3 DNA reads TGCAGTGCTAGAGATCCCCTCTACGAGCAGTACTTC.

By share, this clonotype ranks as medium-sized. The V gene is TRBV5-1, the J gene TRBJ1-1; weak D call: TRBD1 (5 bases). Trimming pared 4 bases from V and 4 bases from J, leaving 17 bases between. This CDR3 is 15 amino acids long. From germline, CDR1 is SGHRS and CDR2 YFSETQ. This chain's CDR3 is CASSLWDPGGTEAFF. CDR3 nucleotide sequence: TGCGCCAGCAGCCTATGGGACCCGGGCGGCACTGAAGCTTTCTTT.

By proportion, this clonotype is medium-sized. The chain joins TRBV7-2 to TRBJ2-1; D is unresolved. This CDR3 has 11 amino acids. V dropped 6 bases and J dropped 9 bases, with 9 bases sitting between them. CDR1 SGHTA and CDR2 FQGNSA come from the germline V gene. The CDR3 bases are TGTGCCAGCAGATGGTCGGTTGAGCAGTTCTTC. This gives the protein CASRWSVEQFF.

This clonotype is judged medium-sized. V and J are TRBV5-1 and TRBJ2-5; 7 bases fit TRBD1. CDR3 length: 14 residues. The V segment lost 0 bases and the J segment 2 bases; nucleotides outside the gene matches: 1. Per the germline V gene, CDR1 is SGHRS and CDR2 is YFSETQ. The DNA for the CDR3 is TGCGCCAGCAGCTTGGCCAGGGGGCAAGAGACCCAGTACTTC. This codes for CASSLARGQETQYF.

By share, this clonotype counts as medium-sized (0.01 to 0.1%). The chain carries TRBV5-4 and TRBJ2-7; tentative D call: TRBD2 (6 bases). This CDR3 comprises 13 residues. Trimming shortened V by 1 base and J by 4 bases, and 9 bases separated the two germline ends. CDR1 is SGHNT, CDR2 YYREEE, per germline (reference sequence). As DNA, the CDR3 is TGTGCCAGCAGCTTGCCGGGAGAATACGAGCAGTACTTC. It yields the protein CASSLPGEYEQYF. The full variable domain, rest sourced from reference TRBV5-4 and TRBJ2-7, is ETGVTQSPTHLIKTRGQQVTLRCSSQSGHNTVSWYQQALGQGPQFIFQYYREEENGRGNFPPRFSGLQFPNYSSELNVNALELDDSALYLCASSLPGEYEQYFGPGTRLTVT.

Relative to its sample, this clonotype is medium-sized. This chain connects TRBV2 to TRBJ2-5; D ambiguous. Trimming shortened V by 6 bases and J by 1 base, and 12 bases separated the two germline ends. This CDR3 contains 14 residues. Looked up from germline, CDR1 is SNHLY and CDR2 is FYNNEI. CDR3 DNA sequence: TGTGCCAGCAGCCCCCCTCCGTCCCAAGAGACCCAGTACTTC. As protein: CASSPPPSQETQYF.

By share of the sample, this clonotype is medium-sized. V and J are TRBV28 and TRBJ2-5; a weak D match, TRBD1 (5 bases). Germline V gives CDR1 MDHEN, CDR2 SYDVKM. Between the trimmed V and J ends, which lost 6 bases and 0 bases, there was a span of 8 bases. The CDR3 has 13 residues. The CDR3 loop reads CASRGQNQETQYF. The CDR3 DNA reads TGTGCCAGCAGAGGACAAAACCAAGAGACCCAGTACTTC.

Sample share makes this clonotype medium-sized. The genes are TRBV20-1 and TRBJ2-7; a possible D gene is TRBD2 (5 bases). CDR1 is DFQATT, CDR2 SNEGSKA, per germline (reference sequence). The CDR3 runs 13 residues. V was shortened by 6 bases and J by 3 bases, with 15 bases between the two germline ends. The CDR3 sequence is CSASRTVGYEQYF. CDR3 in DNA: TGCAGTGCCTCTAGGACTGTGGGCTACGAGCAGTACTTC.